These 10 T cell receptor beta chains came from one sample sequenced in a study of CD8 T cells in ankylosing spondylitis. TCRdb passed the 5' RACE reads through MiXCR, listing each CDR3 protein once. The sample includes nearly 350,000 distinct CDR3 sequences, 14% to 15% of them seen just once. Specimen: blood, either unsorted or a sorted T cell fraction (not recorded which). These receptor sequences come from a male donor with ankylosing spondylitis or in good health (not recorded which).

This clonotype has more than one count but fewer than ten. For the CDR3, the DNA is TGCGCCAGCAGCTTGGAAGGGACGCCAAACTACGAGCAGTACTTC. It specifies CASSLEGTPNYEQYF. The chain couples TRBV5-1 to TRBJ2-7; the D gene could be TRBD1 or TRBD2 (5 bases each). Germline V gene sequence: CDR1 SGHRS, CDR2 YFSETQ. The CDR3 spans 15 residues. With 0 bases removed from V and 3 bases from J, the gap between germline ends came to 13 bases.

This clonotype was seen more than once but under ten times. The rearrangement uses TRBV6-5 and TRBJ2-7; TRBD1 matches 10 bases. CDR3 length equals 15 residues. CDR1 is MNHEY, CDR2 SVGAGI, per germline. V trimming: 6 bases; J trimming: 3 bases; junction bases outside the gene matches: 8. The CDR3 protein is CASSYRDRGYYEQYF. The DNA of the CDR3 is TGTGCCAGCAGCTACCGGGACAGGGGATACTACGAGCAGTACTTC.

The chain is built from TRBV5-1 and TRBJ2-3, with D possibly being TRBD2 (5 bases). The CDR3 is made up of 15 amino acids. V lost 0 bases to trimming and J lost 4 bases, with 12 bases between them. CDR1 is SGHRS and CDR2 is YFSETQ in the germline V gene. CDR3 sequence reads: CASSLATRTSDTQYF. The CDR3 DNA reads TGCGCCAGCAGCTTGGCCACACGGACTTCAGATACGCAGTATTTT.

This clonotype was seen a few times. This CDR3 is CATQGQGDDTGELFF. Here the CDR3 DNA reads TGTGCCACCCAGGGGCAGGGTGATGACACCGGGGAGCTGTTTTTT. This chain connects TRBV7-7 to TRBJ2-2; D might be TRBD1 (6 bases). V lost 10 bases and J 3 bases, leaving 18 bases between the germline ends. This CDR3 is 15 amino acids long. CDR1 and CDR2 (germline): SSHAT, FNYEAQ (reference sequence).

This clonotype has just a few counts. The V gene is TRBV19, the J gene TRBJ2-1; D is unclear. This CDR3 has 13 amino acids. Per the germline V gene, CDR1 is LNHDA and CDR2 is SQIVND (reference sequence). The V gene lost 7 bases and the J gene lost 4 bases, with 11 bases spanning the gap. This CDR3 is CASTPGRYNEQFF. The CDR3 region has the DNA TGTGCCAGTACCCCCGGCAGATACAATGAGCAGTTCTTC. The full variable domain, its missing parts supplied by reference TRBV19 and TRBJ2-1, is DGGITQSPKYLFRKEGQNVTLSCEQNLNHDAMYWYRQDPGQGLRLIYYSQIVNDFQKGDIAEGYSVSREKKESFPLTVTSAQKNPTAFYLCASTPGRYNEQFFGPGTRLTVL.

The chain combines TRBV29-1 with TRBJ2-2; 12 nucleotides align to TRBD2. The CDR3 sequence is 15 residues long. Losses at the gene ends were 5 bases for V and 6 bases for J; bases not matched to a gene: 7. The V gene's germline CDR1 is SQVTM and CDR2 ANQGSEA. CDR3 DNA sequence: TGCAGCGTTACAGGACTAGCGGGATGGTCCGGGGAGCTGTTTTTT. Translated, it gives CSVTGLAGWSGELFF.

The chain's CDR3 is CSAAEVQETQYF. CDR3 nucleotides: TGCAGCGCTGCAGAAGTCCAAGAGACCCAGTACTTC. The chain couples TRBV29-1 to TRBJ2-5; D ambiguous. The germline V gene encodes CDR1 SQVTM and CDR2 ANQGSEA. Trimming pared 7 bases from V and 1 base from J, leaving 10 bases between. The CDR3 sequence is 12 residues long.

This clonotype has more than one count but fewer than ten. V usage is TRBV12-3 or TRBV12-4 and J usage is TRBJ2-7; TRBD2 matches at 8 bases. The CDR3 consists of 16 residues. V shed 4 bases, J shed 7 bases, and the junction held 15 bases outside the gene matches. CDR3 amino acids: CASSSEGLAVPGEQYF. The CDR3 bases are TGTGCCAGCAGTTCGGAAGGACTAGCAGTTCCGGGAGAGCAGTACTTC.

This chain links TRBV7-8 with TRBJ1-2; TRBD1 is a possible D gene (6 bases). CDR3 length: 14 residues. Looked up from germline, CDR1 is SGHVS and CDR2 is FQNEAQ. The V end was cut by 1 base, the J end by 7 bases, with 13 bases between. CDR3 region: CASSLGPGESGYTF. CDR3 DNA: TGTGCCAGCAGCTTAGGGCCAGGGGAGAGTGGCTACACCTTC.

The CDR3 sequence: CASSQVTGTEQYF. CDR3 DNA sequence: TGCGCCAGCAGCCAAGTAACAGGGACCGAGCAGTACTTC. The rearrangement uses TRBV4-1 and TRBJ2-7; possible D gene TRBD1, 6 bases. Trimming cost V 1 base and J 6 bases, with 10 bases left between them. In germline, CDR1 is MGHRA, CDR2 YSYEKL. The length of the CDR3 is 13 residues.